This is a list of T cell receptor beta chains from one sample in a study of blood T cell repertoires in COVID-19. TCRdb's table, derived via immunoSEQ multiplex PCR, lists solely in-frame clones and lacks some. The table shows a few hundred thousand clones, with less than 90% occurring only once. What was sequenced was PBMCs or T cells enriched from blood (not recorded which). The source is a woman aged 45-59 years who had recovered from COVID-19. Both conserved end residues are part of each CDR3. A D gene is named only where the DNA matches it firmly. A clone size is listed for some rows: how often the clone was seen (once, few, many), or a class if it is expanded.

CAWSVGVSSGNTIYF TGTGCCTGGAGTGTAGGGGTTTCGTCTGGAAACACCATATATTTT TRBJ1-3 - TRBV30 - 15
CASRKGISDTQYF TGTGCCAGCAGAAAGGGGATATCTGATACGCAGTATTTT TRBJ2-3 - TRBV27 - 13
CASSLWGGFGYTF TGTGCCAGCAGCTTGTGGGGGGGTTTTGGCTACACCTTC TRBJ1-2 once TRBV5-4 - 13
CASSESGTGGYQPQHF TGCGCCAGCAGTGAGTCGGGCACAGGGGGCTATCAGCCCCAGCATTTT TRBJ1-5 - TRBV10-1 TRBD1 16
CASSQEGRGNTGELFF TGCGCCAGCAGCCAAGAGGGCAGGGGGAACACCGGGGAGCTGTTTTTT TRBJ2-2 - TRBV4-1 - 16
CSVGGTSGTTDTQYF TGCAGCGTTGGGGGGACTAGCGGGACCACAGATACGCAGTATTTT TRBJ2-3 - TRBV29-1 TRBD2 15
CATGNGGSVTQPQHF TGTGCCACCGGGAACGGAGGATCAGTAACTCAGCCCCAGCATTTT TRBJ1-5 - TRBV24-1 - 15
CASTLSGTPLHF TGTGCCAGCACCCTCTCCGGGACACCCCTCCACTTT TRBJ1-6 few TRBV12-3/TRBV12-4 - 12
CAWSRGPGGYTF TGTGCCTGGAGTCGAGGCCCGGGGGGCTACACCTTC TRBJ1-2 - TRBV30 - 12
CASSYPGGAEAFF TGTGCCAGTAGTTATCCAGGAGGGGCTGAAGCTTTCTTT TRBJ1-1 - TRBV19 - 13
CASSQDLRVYYGYTF TGCGCCAGCAGCCAAGATCTACGGGTCTACTATGGCTACACCTTC TRBJ1-2 once TRBV4-3 - 15
CASSQRTANTEAFF TGCGCCAGCAGCCAAAGGACAGCGAACACTGAAGCTTTCTTT TRBJ1-1 - TRBV5-1 - 14
CASSTTGGSGNTIYF TGTGCCAGCAGTACGACAGGGGGCTCTGGAAACACCATATATTTT TRBJ1-3 - TRBV27 TRBD1 15
CASSPRTRQAGNTIYF TGTGCCAGCAGCCCACGGACCCGACAGGCTGGAAACACCATATATTTT TRBJ1-3 - TRBV7-8 - 16
CASSKTGGWGELFF TGTGCCAGCAGTAAAACAGGGGGCTGGGGGGAGCTGTTTTTT TRBJ2-2 few TRBV25-1 TRBD1 14
CASSSPQGYGYTF TGTGCCAGCAGCTCACCACAGGGCTACGGCTACACCTTC TRBJ1-2 - TRBV7-2 - 13
CASSFRIRGRTEAFF TGTGCCAGCAGCTTTCGTATCAGGGGGCGAACTGAAGCTTTCTTT TRBJ1-1 few TRBV7-6 TRBD1 15
CASSELREAFF TGTGCCAGCAGCGAGCTTCGGGAAGCTTTCTTT TRBJ1-1 few TRBV11-2 - 11
CASSEALAGGSSNQPQHF TGTGCCAGCAGTGAAGCGCTGGCAGGGGGAAGCAGCAATCAGCCCCAGCATTTT TRBJ1-5 - TRBV6-1 TRBD1 18
CSVGQAHTDTQYF TGCAGCGTCGGACAGGCCCACACAGATACGCAGTATTTT TRBJ2-3 - TRBV29-1 TRBD1 13
CASSPGLQGGTDTQYF TGTGCCAGCAGCCCAGGTCTACAGGGGGGCACAGATACGCAGTATTTT TRBJ2-3 - TRBV7-8 TRBD1 16
CASSLDPSPAFF TGTGCCAGCAGCTTAGATCCCTCCCCTGCTTTCTTT TRBJ1-1 few TRBV11-2 - 12
CASAGTGLYEQYF TGTGCCAGCGCCGGGACAGGGCTCTACGAGCAGTACTTC TRBJ2-7 - TRBV3-1/TRBV3-2 TRBD1 13
CASSMTLAVYNEQFF TGTGCCAGTAGTATGACACTAGCGGTCTACAATGAGCAGTTCTTC TRBJ2-1 few TRBV19 TRBD2 15
CAISGTPGQGSGNTIYF TGTGCCATCAGTGGAACACCGGGACAGGGCTCTGGAAACACCATATATTTT TRBJ1-3 - TRBV10-3 TRBD1 17
CASVEVSHTGELFF TGTGCCAGCGTAGAGGTATCCCACACCGGGGAGCTGTTTTTT TRBJ2-2 - TRBV6-5 - 14
CSAGQQLQYF TGCAGTGCGGGGCAACAGCTTCAGTACTTC TRBJ2-4 - TRBV20-1 - 10
CASSPVLGGGVNEQFF TGTGCCAGCAGCCCAGTCTTGGGTGGGGGGGTGAATGAGCAGTTCTTC TRBJ2-1 - TRBV13 TRBD2 16
CASSLWTSGSGEQYF TGTGCCAGCAGCTTATGGACTAGCGGGAGTGGAGAGCAGTACTTC TRBJ2-7 - TRBV7-2 TRBD2 15
CSVLLGADGYTF TGCAGCGTGCTTTTGGGGGCGGATGGCTACACCTTC TRBJ1-2 - TRBV29-1 - 12
CASSELDMNTEAFF TGTGCCAGCAGTGAATTAGACATGAACACTGAAGCTTTCTTT TRBJ1-1 - TRBV6-1 - 14
CASSLIPSGGATSYNEQFF TGTGCCAGCAGCTTAATTCCTAGCGGGGGGGCCACTTCCTACAATGAGCAGTTCTTC TRBJ2-1 - TRBV7-3 TRBD2 19
CASSAGQGGDEQYF TGTGCCAGCAGCGCTGGACAGGGAGGCGACGAGCAGTACTTC TRBJ2-7 - TRBV9 TRBD1 14
CASSIGQTTNEKLFF TGTGCCAGTAGTATAGGACAGACAACTAATGAAAAACTGTTTTTT TRBJ1-4 - TRBV19 - 15
CASSSQSQYGYTF TGTGCCAGCAGCTCCCAGTCTCAATATGGCTACACCTTC TRBJ1-2 few TRBV7-2 - 13
CASSAGVSDGYTF TGTGCCAGCAGCGCAGGGGTTTCGGATGGCTACACCTTC TRBJ1-2 - TRBV7-9 - 13
CASSPRRGGQPQHF TGTGCCAGCAGCCCACGCCGGGGAGGTCAGCCCCAGCATTTT TRBJ1-5 - TRBV7-2 - 14
CASNLQGVTEAFF TGTGCCAGCAACCTACAGGGGGTCACTGAAGCTTTCTTT TRBJ1-1 - TRBV7-9 TRBD1 13
CASSLEGGSNQPQHF TGTGCCAGCAGCTTAGAAGGAGGGAGTAATCAGCCCCAGCATTTT TRBJ1-5 - TRBV7-8 - 15
CASSTNSGGETQYF TGTGCCAGCAGTACTAATAGCGGCGGGGAGACCCAGTACTTC TRBJ2-5 - TRBV11-2 - 14
CSVEGQGGYEQYF TGCAGCGTTGAAGGGCAGGGGGGCTACGAGCAGTACTTC TRBJ2-7 - TRBV29-1 - 13